One and the same sample provided the 23 T cell receptor beta chains below, sequenced in a study of blood T cells in healthy people across ages. Using a J-beta primer mix together with a sample-barcoded 5' primer, a second PCR was run for roughly 6 to 11 cycles. TCRdb called the 5' RACE reads again in MiXCR, with one record for every CDR3 protein. The sample lists about 1.4 million distinct CDR3 sequences; around 55% were seen once. Sequencing was carried out using blood. The receptors come from a man younger than 30 in good health.

This clonotype was observed a few times. The chain links TRBV29-1 to TRBJ2-1; D unresolved. From germline, CDR1 is SQVTM and CDR2 ANQGSEA. V shed 7 bases and J shed 0 bases, with 10 bases lying between them. The CDR3 has 13 amino acids. CDR3 DNA sequence: TGCAGCGGCGTAGTGATCTCCTACAATGAGCAGTTCTTC. Translating it yields CSGVVISYNEQFF.

Notes on this clonotype: Sequence at one end of the junction differs from germline and may be a read error. The chain is built from TRBV6-4 and TRBJ1-6; D not certain. The CDR3 runs 11 residues. The germline gives CDR1 MRHNA, CDR2 SNTAGT. Here the CDR3 reads CGSSYSRDLHF. CDR3 DNA: TGTGGCAGCAGTTACTCGAGGGATCTCCACTTT.

A note on this clonotype: A much bigger clone sits one base away, suggesting this may be a read error. V is TRBV29-1 and J is TRBJ2-7; no firm D call. V lost 8 bases to trimming and J lost 3 bases, with 14 bases between them. The CDR3 contains 12 residues. Per germline, CDR1 SQVTM and CDR2 ANQGSEA. CDR3 nucleotide sequence: TGCAGCATTGGGCGCTCGGACTACGAGCAGTACTTC. Residues: CSIGRSDYEQYF.

The chain is built from TRBV21-1 and TRBJ1-2. TRBV21-1 is designated a pseudogene. The CDR3 contains 14 residues. CDR3 coding DNA: TGTGCCAGCAGAGACCAACAAGGAACCTATGGCTACACCTTC. Translation: CASRDQQGTYGYTF.

The chain employs TRBV28 and TRBJ2-2; maybe TRBD1 (5 bases). Trimming cost V 5 bases and J 1 base, with 14 bases left between them. The germline V gene has CDR1 MDHEN and CDR2 SYDVKM. The CDR3 is 16 residues long. The CDR3 spells CASSGWGTENTGELFF. The CDR3 DNA is TGTGCCAGCAGTGGTTGGGGCACGGAGAACACCGGGGAGCTGTTTTTT.

Points on this clonotype: At one end the junction does not follow the germline gene, possibly because of a read error. The chain recombines TRBV7-2 with TRBJ2-1, with 12 bases identical to TRBD2. Germline V lookup: CDR1 SGHTA, CDR2 FQGNSA. The CDR3 has 17 residues. Here the CDR3 reads CASSHGDLAGGPYEQFF. The CDR3 DNA sequence: TGCGCCAGCAGCCACGGGGACCTAGCGGGGGGGCCGTATGAGCAGTTCTTC.

The CDR3 nucleotides are TGTGCCAGCTCACCAGGTAGTGGATCTCGGGTCGAGCAGTACTTC. Residues: CASSPGSGSRVEQYF. The chain combines TRBV18 with TRBJ2-1; D unresolved. The tail of the sequence fits TRBJ2-7 better, so the J call may be wrong. The CDR3 is 15 amino acids. Germline-derived CDR1 and CDR2 are KGHSH and LQKENI.

This clonotype came up a few times. This sequence joins TRBV25-1 and TRBJ1-2, with D perhaps TRBD1 (5 bases). The CDR3 is 16 residues long. With 4 bases removed from V and 1 base from J, the gap between germline ends came to 16 bases. The germline V gene has CDR1 MGHDK and CDR2 SYGVNS. CDR3 in amino acids: CASSAISDTVNYGYTF. As DNA, the CDR3 is TGTGCCAGCAGTGCTATCTCGGACACGGTTAACTATGGCTACACCTTC.

This clonotype was detected only a few times. The chain employs TRBV2 and TRBJ2-3; tentatively, D is TRBD2 (6 bases). The CDR3 is made up of 15 amino acids. In germline, CDR1 is SNHLY, CDR2 FYNNEI. Trimming stripped 6 bases from V and 2 bases from J, with 15 bases between. The CDR3: CASRLRDPLTDTQYF. In DNA, the CDR3 is TGTGCCAGCAGGTTGCGGGACCCACTCACAGATACGCAGTATTTT.

This clonotype was seen a few times. The chain uses TRBV7-2 and TRBJ2-5, with 8 bases matching TRBD2. The germline CDR1 and CDR2 sequences are SGHTA and FQGNSA. The CDR3 runs to 14 residues. V was pared by 3 bases and J by 5 bases, with 5 bases of the junction left unmatched. The CDR3 DNA sequence: TGTGCCAGCAGCTTGAACACGGGAGGGGAGACCCAGTACTTC. This sequence encodes CASSLNTGGETQYF.

The chain uses TRBV7-2 and TRBJ1-1; D not certain. Germline CDR1 and CDR2: SGHTA and FQGNSA. The CDR3 spans 13 residues. Between the trimmed V and J ends, which lost 4 bases and 3 bases, there was a span of 9 bases. The CDR3 sequence: CASSSTYDTEAFF. CDR3 in DNA: TGTGCCAGCAGCTCGACCTACGACACTGAAGCTTTCTTT.

The V and J genes are TRBV24-1 and TRBJ1-2; 7 bases map to TRBD1. CDR3 length: 17 residues. V shed 3 bases, J shed 5 bases, and the junction held 14 bases outside the gene matches. Germline values: CDR1 KGHDR, CDR2 SFDVKD. The DNA for the CDR3 is TGTGCCACCAGTGATCCGGGGACAGTGGAGCCCCGGTATGGCTACACCTTC. It specifies CATSDPGTVEPRYGYTF.

This clonotype was recorded only once. The chain recombines TRBV10-3 with TRBJ1-2, with 8 nucleotides matching TRBD1. The ends lost 2 bases at V and 6 bases at J; junction bases unmatched: 5. CDR3 length: 14 residues. Germline values: CDR1 ENHRY, CDR2 SYGVKD. In DNA form, the CDR3 reads TGTGCCATCAGTGAGACAGGGGGGTTCGATGGCTACACCTTC. It codes for CAISETGGFDGYTF.

This clonotype has more than one count but fewer than ten. The CDR3 DNA reads TGTGCCAGCAGTTACTCGAGGTATGGGGATCAGCCCCAGCATTTT. Protein sequence: CASSYSRYGDQPQHF. The chain is built from TRBV6-2 or TRBV6-3 and TRBJ1-5; no firm D call. The CDR3 consists of 15 residues. V was shortened by 0 bases and J by 5 bases, with 11 bases between the two germline ends. Germline V CDR1 and CDR2: MNHEY, SVGEGT.

The V call is TRBV7-2, the J call TRBJ1-2; maybe TRBD1 (5 bases). CDR1 is SGHTA and CDR2 is FQGNSA in the germline V gene. Trimming stripped 4 bases from V and 8 bases from J, with 17 bases between. The CDR3 loop spans 14 amino acids. The CDR3 reads CASSSGGVLYGYTF. DNA of the CDR3: TGTGCCAGCAGCTCGGGGGGAGTCCTTTACGGCTACACCTTC.

This clonotype was seen a handful of times. This chain links TRBV10-3 with TRBJ2-3; D is ambiguous. The length of the CDR3 is 11 residues. Trimming removed 0 bases from V and 8 bases from J, with 3 bases in between. Germline assignment: CDR1 ENHRY and CDR2 SYGVKD. As DNA, the CDR3 is TGTGCCATCAGTGAGTCCGGTACGCAGTATTTT. Translated, it gives CAISESGTQYF.

The chain combines TRBV6-5 with TRBJ1-1; 7 positions match TRBD1. Trimming took 2 bases from V and 4 from J; bases not matched to a gene: 10. This CDR3 comprises 16 residues. The germline V gene encodes CDR1 MNHEY and CDR2 SVGAGI. The CDR3 reads CASSYRDRVSGTEAFF. The CDR3 DNA reads as TGTGCCAGCAGTTACCGGGACAGAGTTTCGGGCACTGAAGCTTTCTTT.

This clonotype was recorded a few times. The chain couples TRBV20-1 to TRBJ1-2; possibly TRBD1 for D (5 bases). The CDR3 contains 11 residues. V lost 3 bases and J lost 6, with 8 bases in between. CDR1 and CDR2 from the germline V gene are DFQATT and SNEGSKA (reference sequence). The CDR3 loop reads CSARIGDGYTF. CDR3 in DNA: TGCAGTGCTAGGATAGGGGATGGCTACACCTTC.

The chain links TRBV5-1 to TRBJ2-3; D gene uncertain. The CDR3 spans 15 residues. V was trimmed by 1 base and J by 6 bases, leaving 15 bases between them. Germline V gene sequence: CDR1 SGHRS, CDR2 YFSETQ. Here the CDR3 DNA reads TGCGCCAGCAGCTTGCCCTACCAAAGTGGGGATACGCAGTATTTT. Protein product: CASSLPYQSGDTQYF.

This CDR3 is CAISEEERESYEQYF. CDR3 coding DNA: TGTGCCATCAGTGAGGAGGAGCGGGAGTCCTACGAGCAGTACTTC. This sequence joins TRBV10-3 and TRBJ2-7; 8 positions agree with TRBD2. The V gene's germline CDR1 is ENHRY and CDR2 SYGVKD. This CDR3 comprises 15 residues. V dropped 2 bases and J dropped 1; count of bases not matched to a gene: 4.

This clonotype was seen repeatedly, ten times or more. The junction departs from the called germline gene at one end, perhaps through a read error. The chain joins TRBV7-2 to TRBJ2-3; 12 nucleotides align to TRBD2. The CDR3 sequence is 16 residues long. Germline CDR1 is SGHTA and CDR2 is FQGNSA. As DNA, the CDR3 is TGTGCCAGCAGTTTAGGACTAGCGGGATCTACAGATACGCAGTATTTT. Its protein is CASSLGLAGSTDTQYF. Complete variable domain (other parts from reference TRBV7-2 and TRBJ2-3): GAGVSQSPSNKVTEKGKDVELRCDPISGHTALYWYRQSLGQGLEFLIYFQGNSAPDKSGLPSDRFSAERTGGSVSTLTIQRTQQEDSAVYLCASSLGLAGSTDTQYFGPGTRLTVL.

This clonotype has a handful of counts. The genes are TRBV20-1 and TRBJ2-4; D remains ambiguous. Per germline, CDR1 DFQATT and CDR2 SNEGSKA (reference sequence). The CDR3 is made up of 13 amino acids. Trimming took 4 bases from V and 0 from J, leaving 7 bases between them. Here the CDR3 reads CSAKLLAKNIQYF. The CDR3 DNA follows: TGCAGTGCTAAGTTGCTAGCCAAAAACATTCAGTACTTC.

V gene TRBV29-1 combines with J gene TRBJ1-1; D may be TRBD1 (6 bases). Germline CDR1 SQVTM, CDR2 ANQGSEA. The ends were cut back, 7 bases at V and 4 bases at J, with 19 bases in the middle. CDR3 length: 14 residues. The CDR3 DNA sequence: TGCAGCGCTTCCCCCCTACAGGGTGGCACTGAAGCTTTCTTT. It is translated as CSASPLQGGTEAFF.